A selection of T cell receptor beta chains follows, all from one sample in a study of shared clonotypes between healthy human individuals. Libraries were prepared by immunoSEQ multiplex PCR; TCRdb keeps only in-frame clonotypes and omits some of them. The table records some 2 million clones, about 95% of them present only once. Sequencing was carried out using naive CD8+ T cells sorted from blood. The receptors derive from a man aged 18 to 29 in good health. Each CDR3 is given with its conserved first and last residue. The order of the fields is J gene, CDR3 length, D gene, V gene, CDR3 protein. A D gene is named only where the DNA matches it firmly.

>TRBJ2-5|14|-|TRBV13
CASSVRQDQETQYF
>TRBJ2-1|18|TRBD2|TRBV7-9
CASSPRTSGTNSYNEQFF
>TRBJ2-2|15|-|TRBV19
CASTPGPGGTGELFF
>TRBJ2-2|16|TRBD1|TRBV4-1
CASSHRTGQNTGELFF
>TRBJ1-3|13|-|TRBV4-1
CASSQASGNTIYF
>TRBJ2-3|13|-|TRBV10-2
CASSESVGDTQYF
>TRBJ2-1|15|TRBD2|TRBV4-3
CASSPGTSYIYEQFF
>TRBJ1-5|20|-|TRBV21-1
CASGLSEQGPFLYSNQPQHF
>TRBJ2-5|14|TRBD1|TRBV5-8
CASSFGQGSQTQYF
>TRBJ2-7|13|-|TRBV5-6
CASSPTGTYEQYF
>TRBJ2-3|15|-|TRBV5-5
CASSWSERSTDTQYF
>TRBJ1-1|14|TRBD1|TRBV4-1
CASGARGLDTEAFF
>TRBJ2-1|13|-|TRBV30
CAWSAGIVHEQFF
>TRBJ2-7|17|TRBD2|TRBV7-9
CASSLAGGAGSSYEQYF
>TRBJ2-7|15|-|TRBV6-5
CASSYSPDLNYEQYF
>TRBJ2-1|17|TRBD2|TRBV2
CASSVRVAGGLYNEQFF
>TRBJ2-5|14|TRBD2|TRBV13
CASSSLTSGETQYF
>TRBJ2-7|16|TRBD2|TRBV9
CASSARLAGGPNEQYF